This section outlines one TCR beta chain sequence together with its context. Its cognate antigen is unknown. The missing CDR3 end, 3 residues past where the read stops, is filled in from the germline J gene. This CDR3 has 14 amino acids. Trimming removed 2 bases at V and 3 bases at J, with 10 bases between. Looked up from germline, CDR1 is DFQATT and CDR2 is SNEGSKA (reference sequence). This sample was included in a study of T cells in women clearing cervical HPV infection. Study context: Controls' single incident HPV16 infection cleared within 12 months without precancer. Case blood was drawn when the lesion was first found; control blood after infection became undetectable. With HLA typing for only a few women, HLA confounding remains possible.

Libraries were prepared by immunoSEQ multiplex PCR; TCRdb keeps only in-frame clonotypes and omits some of them. This repertoire comprises approximately 26,000 clones; its ten largest clones make up approximately 12%. Whole-study findings and limits: Repertoire richness, not evenness, was significantly elevated in CIN3+ cases versus controls.

The TCR originated in a woman between 18 and 75 years old with a cervical HPV16 infection that either progressed to CIN3+ or cleared (not recorded which). What was sequenced was blood buffy coat. This chain connects TRBV20-1 to TRBJ2-2; D gene unclear. CDR3 DNA (partial): TGCAGTGCTAGATACGCGGCCGACACCGGGGAG. This sequence encodes CSARYAADTGE. The CDR3 reads in full as CSARYAADTGELFF.